The entry that follows covers one T cell receptor beta chain sequence. No antigen is known for it. These data come from a study of graft-versus-host responses after intestinal transplantation. Overall study context: Recipients obtained multivisceral, liver-intestinal, or isolated intestinal transplants. Every one of the recipients received anti-thymocyte globulin induction and afterwards took tacrolimus and steroids for roughly 3 years. Findings of the study overall: The authors found GvH clones in recipient marrow, some appearing first in ileum or blood.

Germline V gives CDR1 SNHLY, CDR2 FYNNEI. This CDR3 is built from 14 residues. Germline trimming cut 4 bases from V and 3 bases from J; bases unmatched to any gene: 4. Method: immunoSEQ multiplex PCR; TCRdb's copy keeps in-frame clones and lacks some. The sample yields roughly 90,000 clones, about 91% seen once. This clonotype originated in a human donor who was the organ donor for an intestinal transplant. The rearrangement uses TRBV2 and TRBJ2-7; TRBD1 matches 9 bases. The sample was unstimulated CD4+ T cells sorted from spleen or lymph node cells, taken before transplant. CDR3 region: CASSAGTGNYEQYF. The CDR3 DNA reads as TGTGCCAGCAGTGCCGGGACAGGGAACTACGAGCAGTACTTC.